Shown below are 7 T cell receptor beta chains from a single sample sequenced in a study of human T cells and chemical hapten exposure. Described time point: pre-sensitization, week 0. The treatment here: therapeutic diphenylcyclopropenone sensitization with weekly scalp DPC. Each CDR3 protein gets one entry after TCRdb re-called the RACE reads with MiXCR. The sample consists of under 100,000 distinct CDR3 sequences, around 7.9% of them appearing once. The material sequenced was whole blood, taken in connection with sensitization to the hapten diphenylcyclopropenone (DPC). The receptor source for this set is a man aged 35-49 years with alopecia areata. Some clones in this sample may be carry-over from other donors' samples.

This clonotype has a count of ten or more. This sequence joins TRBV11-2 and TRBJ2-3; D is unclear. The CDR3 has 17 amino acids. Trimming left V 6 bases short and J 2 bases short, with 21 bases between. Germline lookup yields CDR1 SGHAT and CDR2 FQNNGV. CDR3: CASSPPPVTTLTDTQYF. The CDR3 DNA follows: TGTGCCAGCAGTCCTCCGCCTGTTACCACCCTCACAGATACGCAGTATTTT.

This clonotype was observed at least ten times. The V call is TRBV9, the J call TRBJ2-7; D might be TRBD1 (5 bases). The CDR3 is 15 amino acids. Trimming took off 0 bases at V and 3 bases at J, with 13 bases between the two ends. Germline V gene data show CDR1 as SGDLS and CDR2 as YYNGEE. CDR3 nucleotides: TGTGCCAGCAGCGTAGCTTGGGGCCCGGTCTACGAGCAGTACTTC. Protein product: CASSVAWGPVYEQYF.

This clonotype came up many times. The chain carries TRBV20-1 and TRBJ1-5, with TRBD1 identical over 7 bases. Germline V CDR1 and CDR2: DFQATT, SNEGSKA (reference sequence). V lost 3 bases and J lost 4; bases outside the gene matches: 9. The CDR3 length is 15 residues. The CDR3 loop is CSARGTGQRNQPQHF. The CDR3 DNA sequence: TGCAGTGCTAGGGGAACGGGACAGAGGAATCAGCCCCAGCATTTT.

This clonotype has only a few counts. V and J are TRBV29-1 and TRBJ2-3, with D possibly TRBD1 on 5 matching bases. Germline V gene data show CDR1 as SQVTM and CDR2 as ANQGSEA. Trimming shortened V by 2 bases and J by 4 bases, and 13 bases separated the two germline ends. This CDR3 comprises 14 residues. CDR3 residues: CSVEWPRDADTQYF. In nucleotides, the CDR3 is TGCAGCGTTGAATGGCCCAGGGATGCAGATACGCAGTATTTT.

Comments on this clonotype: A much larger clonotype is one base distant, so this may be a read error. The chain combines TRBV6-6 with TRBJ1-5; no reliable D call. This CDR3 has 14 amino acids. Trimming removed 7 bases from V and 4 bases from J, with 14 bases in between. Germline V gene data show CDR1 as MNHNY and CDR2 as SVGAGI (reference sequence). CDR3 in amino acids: CASNPPTMNQPQHF. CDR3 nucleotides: TGTGCCAGCAACCCCCCCACAATGAATCAGCCCCAGCATTTT.

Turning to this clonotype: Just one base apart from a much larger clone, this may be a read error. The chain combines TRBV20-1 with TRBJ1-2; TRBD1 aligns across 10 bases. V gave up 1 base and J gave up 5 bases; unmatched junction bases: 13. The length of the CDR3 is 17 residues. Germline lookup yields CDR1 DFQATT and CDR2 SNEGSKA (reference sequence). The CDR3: CSARGVGTGEWRYGYTF. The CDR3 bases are TGCAGTGCTAGAGGGGTCGGGACAGGGGAGTGGAGGTATGGCTACACCTTC.

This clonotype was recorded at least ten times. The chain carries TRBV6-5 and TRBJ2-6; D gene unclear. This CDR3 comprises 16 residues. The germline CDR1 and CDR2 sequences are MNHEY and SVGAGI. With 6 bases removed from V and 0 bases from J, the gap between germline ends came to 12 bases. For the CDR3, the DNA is TGTGCCAGCAGGAAGACATCCTCCTCTGGGGCCAACGTCCTGACTTTC. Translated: CASRKTSSSGANVLTF.